A selection of T cell receptor beta chains follows, all from one sample in a study of vaccination and CD4 T cells after COVID-19. For these TCRs, the target antigens are not known. From the PCR reads, TCRdb called clonotypes with MiXCR, one entry per CDR3 protein. The table lists about 26,000 distinct CDR3 sequences, 64% of them singletons. The sample consisted of CD4+ T cells from blood, cultured in vitro. These receptors all stem from a human donor who had recovered from COVID-19. Each CDR3 is given with its conserved first and last residue. The order of the fields is D gene, V gene, J gene, clone size, CDR3 DNA, CDR3 protein. A D gene is named only where the DNA matches it firmly. Rows may omit the clone size; those that give it use once, few, many or a size class.

D gene: -
V gene: TRBV6-1
J gene: TRBJ2-1
clone size: -
CDR3 DNA: TGTGCCAGCAGTCCCCGACTAGGCGGGTCCTACAATGAGCAGTTCTTC
CDR3 protein: CASSPRLGGSYNEQFF

D gene: TRBD1
V gene: TRBV2
J gene: TRBJ1-3
clone size: -
CDR3 DNA: TGTGCCAGCATTACAAGGGGGCAGGACTCTGGAAACACCATATATTTT
CDR3 protein: CASITRGQDSGNTIYF

D gene: -
V gene: TRBV7-3
J gene: TRBJ2-2
clone size: -
CDR3 DNA: TGTGCCAGCAGCTTATCCCCAGTGCTCGGCGGGGAGCTGTTTTTT
CDR3 protein: CASSLSPVLGGELFF

D gene: -
V gene: TRBV28
J gene: TRBJ2-7
clone size: -
CDR3 DNA: TGTGCCAGCTCCGAGTTGGGGTACGAGCAGTACTTC
CDR3 protein: CASSELGYEQYF

D gene: TRBD1
V gene: TRBV5-4
J gene: TRBJ1-6
clone size: -
CDR3 DNA: TGTGCCAGCAGCCTAAGACAGGGCTATAATTCACCCCTCCACTTT
CDR3 protein: CASSLRQGYNSPLHF

D gene: -
V gene: TRBV19
J gene: TRBJ1-1
clone size: -
CDR3 DNA: TGTGCCAGTAGTATGCGGGGGGGCACTGAAGCTTTCTTT
CDR3 protein: CASSMRGGTEAFF

D gene: -
V gene: TRBV5-8
J gene: TRBJ1-2
clone size: -
CDR3 DNA: TGTGCCAGCAGCTTGGCCGGAGTCTCCTATGGCTACACCTTC
CDR3 protein: CASSLAGVSYGYTF

D gene: -
V gene: TRBV27
J gene: TRBJ2-7
clone size: -
CDR3 DNA: TGTGCCAGCAGTTTAAGCGGGTACTCCTACGAGCAGTACTTC
CDR3 protein: CASSLSGYSYEQYF

D gene: -
V gene: TRBV28
J gene: TRBJ1-2
clone size: -
CDR3 DNA: TGTGCCAGCAGTTCCGTGTGGCCGGCCGGCTACACCTTC
CDR3 protein: CASSSVWPAGYTF

D gene: -
V gene: TRBV20-1
J gene: TRBJ1-1
clone size: once
CDR3 DNA: TGCAGTGCCGGGGCGGCGTATTCTGAAGCTTTCTTT
CDR3 protein: CSAGAAYSEAFF

D gene: -
V gene: TRBV20-1
J gene: TRBJ1-5
clone size: -
CDR3 DNA: TGCAGCGTGTTGGAGGGAGGTCAGCCCCAGCATTTT
CDR3 protein: CSVLEGGQPQHF

D gene: -
V gene: TRBV7-8
J gene: TRBJ1-3
clone size: -
CDR3 DNA: TGTGCCAGCAGCCCCCGTCGAATCGTAGACACCATATATTTT
CDR3 protein: CASSPRRIVDTIYF

D gene: TRBD1
V gene: TRBV19
J gene: TRBJ2-7
clone size: -
CDR3 DNA: TGTGCCAGTAGAGTGACAGGGACCTACGAGCAGTACTTC
CDR3 protein: CASRVTGTYEQYF

D gene: TRBD1
V gene: TRBV15
J gene: TRBJ1-1
clone size: -
CDR3 DNA: TGTGCCACCAGCCGCAGACAGGGTCCTGAAGCTTTCTTT
CDR3 protein: CATSRRQGPEAFF

D gene: TRBD1
V gene: TRBV5-8
J gene: TRBJ1-1
clone size: -
CDR3 DNA: TGTGCCAGCAGCTACCGGGACAGGGGGATGAACACTGAAGCTTTCTTT
CDR3 protein: CASSYRDRGMNTEAFF

D gene: -
V gene: TRBV15
J gene: TRBJ2-5
clone size: once
CDR3 DNA: TGTGCCACCAGCAGAGGAATGGGAGAGACCCAGTACTTC
CDR3 protein: CATSRGMGETQYF

D gene: TRBD1
V gene: TRBV5-6
J gene: TRBJ2-2
clone size: -
CDR3 DNA: TGTGCCAGCAGCGAGGGACAGGGGGAGGACACCGGGGAGCTGTTTTTT
CDR3 protein: CASSEGQGEDTGELFF

D gene: -
V gene: TRBV24-1
J gene: TRBJ1-5
clone size: -
CDR3 DNA: TGTGCCACCAGTGATCGAACCGGTCATCAGCCCCAGCATTTT
CDR3 protein: CATSDRTGHQPQHF

D gene: TRBD2
V gene: TRBV7-2
J gene: TRBJ2-5
clone size: few
CDR3 DNA: TGTGCCAGCAGCTTAGATCGGACTAGCGGGAAAACCCAGTACTTC
CDR3 protein: CASSLDRTSGKTQYF

D gene: -
V gene: TRBV11-2
J gene: TRBJ2-5
clone size: -
CDR3 DNA: TGTGCCAGCAGCTTAGTAAACAGGGCAGAGACCCAGTACTTC
CDR3 protein: CASSLVNRAETQYF

D gene: TRBD1
V gene: TRBV19
J gene: TRBJ1-5
clone size: -
CDR3 DNA: TGTGCCAGTAGACATAAGGGAGGGACAGGGAGTGTCGATCAGCCCCAGCATTTT
CDR3 protein: CASRHKGGTGSVDQPQHF

D gene: -
V gene: TRBV28
J gene: TRBJ2-7
clone size: few
CDR3 DNA: TGTGCCAGCACCGAGGACACCTACGAGCAGTACTTC
CDR3 protein: CASTEDTYEQYF

D gene: TRBD1
V gene: TRBV7-3
J gene: TRBJ1-1
clone size: -
CDR3 DNA: TGTGCCAGCAGCTCCGGGGACAGGGGGCGCCCCTGGGCCGGCACTGAAGCTTTCTTT
CDR3 protein: CASSSGDRGRPWAGTEAFF

D gene: -
V gene: TRBV28
J gene: TRBJ1-5
clone size: -
CDR3 DNA: TGTGCCACCTCCCGGGGGCGAGGCAATCAGCCCCAGCATTTT
CDR3 protein: CATSRGRGNQPQHF

D gene: -
V gene: TRBV7-6
J gene: TRBJ1-1
clone size: -
CDR3 DNA: TGTGCCAGCAGTTCCGAGCTGCAGGGGTTGAACACTGAAGCTTTCTTT
CDR3 protein: CASSSELQGLNTEAFF

D gene: TRBD1
V gene: TRBV7-2
J gene: TRBJ1-2
clone size: -
CDR3 DNA: TGTGCCAGCAGCTTAGGGGCAGGGGGACGTGGTAACTATGGCTACACCTTC
CDR3 protein: CASSLGAGGRGNYGYTF

D gene: TRBD2
V gene: TRBV15
J gene: TRBJ2-1
clone size: -
CDR3 DNA: TGTGCCACCAGCAGAGACCCGAGGACTAGCGGGTCGTTTGATGAGCAGTTCTTC
CDR3 protein: CATSRDPRTSGSFDEQFF

D gene: -
V gene: TRBV4-1
J gene: TRBJ1-2
clone size: -
CDR3 DNA: TGCGCCAGCAGCCAAGACAGGGCCGGCGGCTACACCTTC
CDR3 protein: CASSQDRAGGYTF

D gene: -
V gene: TRBV20-1
J gene: TRBJ2-2
clone size: few
CDR3 DNA: TGCAGTGCTAGAGATGCCTACAGGGGAGGGACCGGGGAGCTGTTTTTT
CDR3 protein: CSARDAYRGGTGELFF

D gene: -
V gene: TRBV19
J gene: TRBJ1-2
clone size: few
CDR3 DNA: TGTGCCAGTAGTACACAACTCGGCCCCAACTATGGCTACACCTTC
CDR3 protein: CASSTQLGPNYGYTF

D gene: TRBD1
V gene: TRBV20-1
J gene: TRBJ2-3
clone size: -
CDR3 DNA: TGCAGTGCTAACACACAGGGGGCGCGTACAGATACGCAGTATTTT
CDR3 protein: CSANTQGARTDTQYF

D gene: -
V gene: TRBV20-1
J gene: TRBJ1-5
clone size: -
CDR3 DNA: TGCAGTGCCCAGACAGGACGGTATCAGCCCCAGCATTTT
CDR3 protein: CSAQTGRYQPQHF

D gene: -
V gene: TRBV7-2
J gene: TRBJ1-5
clone size: -
CDR3 DNA: TGTGCCAGCAGCTTAGGGCGGAATAGCAATCAGCCCCAGCATTTT
CDR3 protein: CASSLGRNSNQPQHF

D gene: -
V gene: TRBV29-1
J gene: TRBJ1-2
clone size: few
CDR3 DNA: TGCAGCGTCTTCGGGCGGGGGGCCTTTGGCTACACCTTC
CDR3 protein: CSVFGRGAFGYTF

D gene: -
V gene: TRBV19
J gene: TRBJ1-2
clone size: -
CDR3 DNA: TGTGCCAGTAGTATATCACGGGGAACTAACTATGGCTACACCTTC
CDR3 protein: CASSISRGTNYGYTF

D gene: -
V gene: TRBV5-4
J gene: TRBJ1-2
clone size: -
CDR3 DNA: TGTGCCAGCAGCCGTAAGGAATACGGGACAACCTATGGCTACACCTTC
CDR3 protein: CASSRKEYGTTYGYTF

D gene: -
V gene: TRBV5-8
J gene: TRBJ2-7
clone size: -
CDR3 DNA: TGTGCCAGCAGCTTGGGGTTGAGCTCCTACGAGCAGTACTTC
CDR3 protein: CASSLGLSSYEQYF